Listed below are T cell receptor beta chains from one sample, sequenced in a study of T cell clonotyping in hematopoietic cell transplantation. Method: immunoSEQ multiplex PCR; TCRdb's copy keeps in-frame clones and lacks some. The sample holds 3,300 or so clones, approximately 57% seen once. Sequenced material: peripheral blood mononuclear cells, taken 30 days after allogeneic stem cell transplant. The source of these receptors is a female patient aged 30-39 years who had an allogeneic stem cell transplant, so T cells may come from the graft donor. Some clones in this sample may be carry-over from other donors' samples. Each CDR3 is given with its conserved first and last residue. The order of the fields is V gene, J gene, D gene, CDR3 length, clone size, CDR3 DNA, CDR3 protein. D genes are given only for firm matches. Size tells how often a clone was seen (once, few, many) or the class of an expanded clone, and some rows leave it out.

V gene: TRBV7-8
J gene: TRBJ2-6
D gene: NA
CDR3 length: 15
clone size: large
CDR3 DNA: TGTGCCAGCAGCTTATCTGGTTCGGGGGCCAACGTCCTGACTTTC
CDR3 protein: CASSLSGSGANVLTF

V gene: TRBV7-2
J gene: TRBJ1-1
D gene: NA
CDR3 length: 13
clone size: NA
CDR3 DNA: TGTGCCAGCAGCTCAGAGGGGAACGAGAAAGCTTTCTTT
CDR3 protein: CASSSEGNEKAFF

V gene: TRBV21-1
J gene: TRBJ1-2
D gene: NA
CDR3 length: 15
clone size: few
CDR3 DNA: TGTGCCAGCAGCAAAAATAGACAGGGAAACTATGGCTACACCTTC
CDR3 protein: CASSKNRQGNYGYTF

V gene: TRBV27
J gene: TRBJ1-2
D gene: NA
CDR3 length: 13
clone size: NA
CDR3 DNA: TGTGCCAGCAGTTTCGCCAGGTTTTCTGGCTACACCTTC
CDR3 protein: CASSFARFSGYTF

V gene: TRBV28
J gene: TRBJ1-5
D gene: NA
CDR3 length: 13
clone size: NA
CDR3 DNA: TGTGCCAGCAGTTTAGGAGGCTTTGAGCCCCAGCATTTT
CDR3 protein: CASSLGGFEPQHF

V gene: TRBV15
J gene: TRBJ2-5
D gene: NA
CDR3 length: 16
clone size: NA
CDR3 DNA: TGTGCCACCAGCGCGCAGGGCAGGGTTGGGCAAGAGACCCAGTACTTC
CDR3 protein: CATSAQGRVGQETQYF

V gene: TRBV15
J gene: TRBJ1-2
D gene: TRBD1
CDR3 length: 17
clone size: few
CDR3 DNA: TGTGCCACCAGCAGCCCGGGACAGGGTCGATTTAACTATGGCTACACCTTC
CDR3 protein: CATSSPGQGRFNYGYTF

V gene: TRBV30
J gene: TRBJ1-5
D gene: TRBD1
CDR3 length: 18
clone size: NA
CDR3 DNA: TGTGCCTGGAGTAGGGAGTGGAAAGGGGGCCATGGCAATCAGCCCCAGCATTTT
CDR3 protein: CAWSREWKGGHGNQPQHF

V gene: TRBV7-9
J gene: TRBJ1-2
D gene: NA
CDR3 length: 14
clone size: few
CDR3 DNA: TGTGCCAGCACCTACGGGCCCCTCGGCTATGGCTACACCTTC
CDR3 protein: CASTYGPLGYGYTF

V gene: TRBV30
J gene: TRBJ1-5
D gene: TRBD1
CDR3 length: 14
clone size: NA
CDR3 DNA: TGTGCCTGGAGTGTAAAGACAGGGGTTCAGCCCCAGCATTTT
CDR3 protein: CAWSVKTGVQPQHF

V gene: TRBV6-6
J gene: TRBJ2-1
D gene: NA
CDR3 length: 11
clone size: medium-sized
CDR3 DNA: TGTGCCAGCAGACTTGACAATGAGCAGTTCTTC
CDR3 protein: CASRLDNEQFF

V gene: TRBV6-5
J gene: TRBJ1-1
D gene: NA
CDR3 length: 14
clone size: few
CDR3 DNA: TGTGCCAGCAGTTTCGGGACTCTGAACACTGAAGCTTTCTTT
CDR3 protein: CASSFGTLNTEAFF

V gene: TRBV30
J gene: TRBJ2-5
D gene: TRBD2
CDR3 length: 14
clone size: NA
CDR3 DNA: TGTGCCTGGAGTCTCCGGGCGGGGGAGGAGACCCAGTACTTC
CDR3 protein: CAWSLRAGEETQYF

V gene: TRBV13
J gene: TRBJ1-2
D gene: NA
CDR3 length: 15
clone size: NA
CDR3 DNA: TGTGCCAGCAGCGCGACCCACACCGTCGGGTGTGGCTACACCTTC
CDR3 protein: CASSATHTVGCGYTF

V gene: TRBV9
J gene: TRBJ2-7
D gene: TRBD1
CDR3 length: 15
clone size: NA
CDR3 DNA: TGTGCCAGCAGCCTGGGACAGGGGGGGACCTACGAGCAGTACTTC
CDR3 protein: CASSLGQGGTYEQYF

V gene: TRBV9
J gene: TRBJ1-1
D gene: TRBD1
CDR3 length: 15
clone size: few
CDR3 DNA: TGTGCCAGCAGCGTAGGGAGGGGGCCGGAGACTGAAGCTTTCTTT
CDR3 protein: CASSVGRGPETEAFF

V gene: TRBV29-1
J gene: TRBJ2-4
D gene: NA
CDR3 length: 16
clone size: few
CDR3 DNA: TGCAGCGTTGAAGATGCGGGCGTACTAGCCAAAAACATTCAGTACTTC
CDR3 protein: CSVEDAGVLAKNIQYF

V gene: TRBV5-1
J gene: TRBJ1-1
D gene: NA
CDR3 length: 13
clone size: NA
CDR3 DNA: TGCGCCAGCAGCTTAACGGGATACACTGAAGCTTTCTTT
CDR3 protein: CASSLTGYTEAFF

V gene: TRBV10-3
J gene: TRBJ2-7
D gene: NA
CDR3 length: 14
clone size: NA
CDR3 DNA: TGTGCCATCAGTGATTCAGGAACTACCTACGAGCAGTACTTC
CDR3 protein: CAISDSGTTYEQYF

V gene: TRBV7-2
J gene: TRBJ2-7
D gene: NA
CDR3 length: 16
clone size: NA
CDR3 DNA: TGTGCCAGCAGCTTGTCCTCACCTAGGGTGTCCGACGAGCAGTACTTC
CDR3 protein: CASSLSSPRVSDEQYF

V gene: TRBV4-2
J gene: TRBJ1-2
D gene: NA
CDR3 length: 14
clone size: NA
CDR3 DNA: TGTGCCAGCAGCCAAGGAGGACAGAACTATGGCTACACCTTC
CDR3 protein: CASSQGGQNYGYTF

V gene: TRBV4-1
J gene: TRBJ1-1
D gene: NA
CDR3 length: 14
clone size: NA
CDR3 DNA: TGCGCCAGCAGCCGGACCCGGCTGGGCACTGAAGCTTTCTTT
CDR3 protein: CASSRTRLGTEAFF

V gene: TRBV13
J gene: TRBJ1-6
D gene: NA
CDR3 length: 16
clone size: NA
CDR3 DNA: TGTGCCAGCAGCTTGGCGCAGGACGAGAGGGATTCACCCCTCCACTTT
CDR3 protein: CASSLAQDERDSPLHF

V gene: TRBV7-8
J gene: TRBJ1-6
D gene: TRBD1
CDR3 length: 17
clone size: NA
CDR3 DNA: TGTGCCAGCAGCTCCTCAGGGACAGGGACAAATAATTCACCCCTCCACTTT
CDR3 protein: CASSSSGTGTNNSPLHF

V gene: TRBV6-1
J gene: TRBJ2-7
D gene: TRBD1
CDR3 length: 14
clone size: NA
CDR3 DNA: TGTGCCAGCAGTGCCGGGACAGGGGGCTACGAGCAGTACTTC
CDR3 protein: CASSAGTGGYEQYF

V gene: TRBV9
J gene: TRBJ2-3
D gene: NA
CDR3 length: 13
clone size: NA
CDR3 DNA: TGTGCCAGTAGAGAGGAGGGGACAGATACGCAGTATTTT
CDR3 protein: CASREEGTDTQYF

V gene: TRBV6-6
J gene: TRBJ1-4
D gene: NA
CDR3 length: 15
clone size: few
CDR3 DNA: TGTGCCAGCAGTTACTCGGGAGGGATTAATGAAAAACTGTTTTTT
CDR3 protein: CASSYSGGINEKLFF

V gene: TRBV6-5
J gene: TRBJ1-2
D gene: NA
CDR3 length: 14
clone size: NA
CDR3 DNA: TGTGCCAGCAGTTACGCAACGGGTAACTATGGCTACACCTTC
CDR3 protein: CASSYATGNYGYTF

V gene: TRBV6-6
J gene: TRBJ1-1
D gene: NA
CDR3 length: 16
clone size: NA
CDR3 DNA: TGTGCCAGCAGCTTTAGGGGGGAAGGGATGAACACTGAAGCTTTCTTT
CDR3 protein: CASSFRGEGMNTEAFF

V gene: TRBV14
J gene: TRBJ2-3
D gene: NA
CDR3 length: 16
clone size: NA
CDR3 DNA: TGTGCCAGCAGCCAGGGGGACTCAATAGGGAGAGATACGCAGTATTTT
CDR3 protein: CASSQGDSIGRDTQYF

V gene: TRBV5-1
J gene: TRBJ2-2
D gene: TRBD1
CDR3 length: 12
clone size: NA
CDR3 DNA: TGCGCCAGCAGACAGGGGACCGGGGAGCTGTTTTTT
CDR3 protein: CASRQGTGELFF

V gene: TRBV7-9
J gene: TRBJ2-6
D gene: TRBD1
CDR3 length: 15
clone size: few
CDR3 DNA: TGTGCCAGCAGACCCAGGGGGCTTGGGGCCAACGTCCTGACTTTC
CDR3 protein: CASRPRGLGANVLTF

V gene: TRBV6-5
J gene: TRBJ2-1
D gene: NA
CDR3 length: 15
clone size: NA
CDR3 DNA: TGTGCCAGCAGTTACTCTACCAGCTCCTACAATGAGCAGTTCTTC
CDR3 protein: CASSYSTSSYNEQFF

V gene: TRBV14
J gene: TRBJ2-7
D gene: NA
CDR3 length: 14
clone size: few
CDR3 DNA: TGTGCCAGCAGCCTGGCGGGGGCGTTTTACGAGCAGTACTTC
CDR3 protein: CASSLAGAFYEQYF

V gene: TRBV27
J gene: TRBJ1-1
D gene: TRBD1
CDR3 length: 13
clone size: few
CDR3 DNA: TGTGCCAGCAGGACAGGGGGCGTCACTGAAGCTTTCTTT
CDR3 protein: CASRTGGVTEAFF

V gene: TRBV27
J gene: TRBJ1-6
D gene: NA
CDR3 length: 13
clone size: NA
CDR3 DNA: TGTGCCAGCAGTTACGGGGGAAATTCACCCCTCCACTTT
CDR3 protein: CASSYGGNSPLHF

V gene: TRBV27
J gene: TRBJ1-2
D gene: TRBD1
CDR3 length: 14
clone size: NA
CDR3 DNA: TGTGCCAGCAGTTCAGGACAGGGCGACTATGGCTACACCTTC
CDR3 protein: CASSSGQGDYGYTF

V gene: TRBV30
J gene: TRBJ2-6
D gene: TRBD1
CDR3 length: 17
clone size: NA
CDR3 DNA: TGTGCCTGGAGTGTGACAGGGTTTAGCCCTGGGGCCAACGTCCTGACTTTC
CDR3 protein: CAWSVTGFSPGANVLTF

V gene: TRBV9
J gene: TRBJ1-4
D gene: NA
CDR3 length: 15
clone size: NA
CDR3 DNA: TGTGCCAGCAGCCCGGGGGAGGTAGCTAATGAAAAACTGTTTTTT
CDR3 protein: CASSPGEVANEKLFF

V gene: TRBV7-2
J gene: TRBJ2-5
D gene: TRBD2
CDR3 length: 15
clone size: NA
CDR3 DNA: TGTGCCAGCAGCTCCGGACTAGCGGGGACGGAGACCCAGTACTTC
CDR3 protein: CASSSGLAGTETQYF

V gene: TRBV6-5
J gene: TRBJ2-5
D gene: NA
CDR3 length: 15
clone size: NA
CDR3 DNA: TGTGCCAGCAGTTACGGGGACCCCAACCAAGAGACCCAGTACTTC
CDR3 protein: CASSYGDPNQETQYF

V gene: TRBV11-2
J gene: TRBJ1-6
D gene: NA
CDR3 length: 13
clone size: NA
CDR3 DNA: TGTGCCAGCAGCGACTGGGAGGATTCACCCCTCCACTTT
CDR3 protein: CASSDWEDSPLHF

V gene: TRBV27
J gene: TRBJ2-7
D gene: TRBD1
CDR3 length: 17
clone size: NA
CDR3 DNA: TGTGCCAGCAGTTTAGGGACAGGACCCAATGGGGCTTACGAGCAGTACTTC
CDR3 protein: CASSLGTGPNGAYEQYF

V gene: TRBV6-5
J gene: TRBJ1-5
D gene: NA
CDR3 length: 13
clone size: NA
CDR3 DNA: TGTGCCAGCAGGACCGACGGTAATCAGCCCCAGCATTTT
CDR3 protein: CASRTDGNQPQHF

V gene: TRBV29-1
J gene: TRBJ1-2
D gene: NA
CDR3 length: 12
clone size: once
CDR3 DNA: TGCAGCGTTGAATTGCCAACCTATGGCTACACCTTC
CDR3 protein: CSVELPTYGYTF

V gene: TRBV19
J gene: TRBJ2-7
D gene: NA
CDR3 length: 14
clone size: once
CDR3 DNA: TGTGCCAGTAGCCTTTCCGGGACCCCCTACGAGCAGTACTTC
CDR3 protein: CASSLSGTPYEQYF

V gene: TRBV6-6
J gene: TRBJ1-5
D gene: NA
CDR3 length: 11
clone size: NA
CDR3 DNA: TGTGCCAGCAGTAAATATCAGCCCCAGCATTTT
CDR3 protein: CASSKYQPQHF

V gene: TRBV5-1
J gene: TRBJ2-7
D gene: NA
CDR3 length: 14
clone size: NA
CDR3 DNA: TGCGCCAGTACATCCGGGACTCCCTTGGACGAGCAGTACTTC
CDR3 protein: CASTSGTPLDEQYF

V gene: TRBV6-5
J gene: TRBJ1-2
D gene: TRBD1
CDR3 length: 15
clone size: few
CDR3 DNA: TGTGCCAGCAGTTACTTGGACAGGGCTACCTATGGCTACACCTTC
CDR3 protein: CASSYLDRATYGYTF

V gene: TRBV7-9
J gene: TRBJ2-7
D gene: NA
CDR3 length: 15
clone size: few
CDR3 DNA: TGTGCCAGCAGCTTTACAGGGCCAAGCTCCTACGAGCAGTACTTC
CDR3 protein: CASSFTGPSSYEQYF

V gene: TRBV30
J gene: TRBJ1-1
D gene: NA
CDR3 length: 14
clone size: few
CDR3 DNA: TGTGCCTGGAGCAAAGGACGGGAGAACACTGAAGCTTTCTTT
CDR3 protein: CAWSKGRENTEAFF

V gene: TRBV5-1
J gene: TRBJ2-7
D gene: NA
CDR3 length: 16
clone size: NA
CDR3 DNA: TGCGCCAGCAGCTTCCCGGACGCGCCGCGGCGCCACGAGCAGTACTTC
CDR3 protein: CASSFPDAPRRHEQYF

V gene: TRBV29-1
J gene: TRBJ1-1
D gene: TRBD1
CDR3 length: 13
clone size: NA
CDR3 DNA: TGCAGCGTTGAGGCGACAGGGGTGACTGAAGCTTTCTTT
CDR3 protein: CSVEATGVTEAFF

V gene: TRBV7-2
J gene: TRBJ2-7
D gene: NA
CDR3 length: 15
clone size: NA
CDR3 DNA: TGTGCCAGCAGCTCCCTGGACTGGCGGAGCTACGAGCAGTACTTC
CDR3 protein: CASSSLDWRSYEQYF